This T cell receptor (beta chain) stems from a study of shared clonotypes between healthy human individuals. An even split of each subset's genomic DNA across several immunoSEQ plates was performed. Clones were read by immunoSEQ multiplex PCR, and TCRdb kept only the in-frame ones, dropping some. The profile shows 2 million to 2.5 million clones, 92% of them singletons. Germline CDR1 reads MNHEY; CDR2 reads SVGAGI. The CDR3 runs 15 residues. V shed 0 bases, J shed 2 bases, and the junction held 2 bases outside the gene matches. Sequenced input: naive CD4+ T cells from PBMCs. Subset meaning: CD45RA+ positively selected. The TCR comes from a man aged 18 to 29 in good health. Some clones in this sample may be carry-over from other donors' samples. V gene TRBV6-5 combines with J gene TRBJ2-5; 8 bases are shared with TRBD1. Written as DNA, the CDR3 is TGTGCCAGCAGTTACTCGACAGGGGCTCAAGAGACCCAGTACTTC. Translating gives CASSYSTGAQETQYF.